The T cell receptor (beta chain) under discussion was sequenced for a study of identical twins. TCRdb re-called the 5' RACE reads through MiXCR, storing one row per CDR3 protein. The table shows a few hundred thousand distinct CDR3 sequences, with less than 9% occurring only once. The study's findings and limits: Out-of-frame alpha sequences shared by twins were enriched for low generation probability.

This clonotype was counted at least ten times. Its antigen remains unknown. This same sample was also part of a study on yellow fever vaccine responses in identical twins. That paper adds: Reportedly, twins showed a vaccine T cell response that looked partly convergent and partly personalized.

Source material: memory (CD45RO+) T cells sorted from blood. The TCR was taken from a woman aged 18 to 35 in good health.

The CDR3 DNA reads TGTGCCAGCAGTCCTCAATCTGGGGCCAACGTCCTGACTTTC. This translates into CASSPQSGANVLTF. The gene calls are TRBV12-3 or TRBV12-4 and TRBJ2-6, with D uncertain. Trimming stripped 5 bases from V and 1 base from J, with 6 bases between. The CDR3 is 14 residues long.